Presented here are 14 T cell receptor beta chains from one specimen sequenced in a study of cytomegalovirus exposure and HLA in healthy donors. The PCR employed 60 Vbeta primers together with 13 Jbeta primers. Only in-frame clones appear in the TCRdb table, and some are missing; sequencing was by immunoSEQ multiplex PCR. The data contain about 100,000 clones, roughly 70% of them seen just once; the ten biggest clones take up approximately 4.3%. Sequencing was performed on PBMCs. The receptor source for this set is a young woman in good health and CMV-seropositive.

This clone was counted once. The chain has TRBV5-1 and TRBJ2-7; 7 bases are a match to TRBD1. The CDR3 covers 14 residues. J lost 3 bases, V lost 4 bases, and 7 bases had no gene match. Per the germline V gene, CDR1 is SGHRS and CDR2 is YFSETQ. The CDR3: CASSTPGQSYEQYF. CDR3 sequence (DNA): TGCGCCAGCAGCACTCCGGGACAGAGCTACGAGCAGTACTTC.

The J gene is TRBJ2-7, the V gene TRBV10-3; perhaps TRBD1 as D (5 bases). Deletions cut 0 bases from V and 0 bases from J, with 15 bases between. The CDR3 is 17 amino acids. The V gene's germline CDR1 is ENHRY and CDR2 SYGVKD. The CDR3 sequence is CAISESLVGRSSYEQYF. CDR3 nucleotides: TGTGCCATCAGTGAGTCGTTAGTGGGGCGAAGCTCCTACGAGCAGTACTTC.

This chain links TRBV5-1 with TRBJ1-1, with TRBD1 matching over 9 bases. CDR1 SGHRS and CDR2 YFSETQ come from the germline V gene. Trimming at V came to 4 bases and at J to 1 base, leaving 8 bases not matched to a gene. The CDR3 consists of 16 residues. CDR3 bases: TGCGCCAGCAGCGGAGGGACAGGGAAGACGAACACTGAAGCTTTCTTT. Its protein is CASSGGTGKTNTEAFF.

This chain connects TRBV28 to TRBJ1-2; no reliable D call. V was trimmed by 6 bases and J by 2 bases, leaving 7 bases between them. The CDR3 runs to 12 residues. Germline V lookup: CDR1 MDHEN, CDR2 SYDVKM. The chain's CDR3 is CASSFQNYGYTF. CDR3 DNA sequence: TGTGCCAGCAGCTTCCAGAACTATGGCTACACCTTC.

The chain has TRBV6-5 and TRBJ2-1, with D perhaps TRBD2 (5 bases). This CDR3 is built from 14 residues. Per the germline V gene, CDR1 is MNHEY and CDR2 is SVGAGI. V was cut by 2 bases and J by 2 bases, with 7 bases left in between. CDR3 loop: CASSYQRTYNEQFF. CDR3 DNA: TGTGCCAGCAGTTACCAGCGGACCTACAATGAGCAGTTCTTC.

CDR3 in amino acids: CASSLARTTSYNEQFF. DNA of the CDR3: TGTGCCAGCAGCTTGGCGAGGACTACATCCTACAATGAGCAGTTCTTC. This chain links TRBV5-4 with TRBJ2-1; D possibly corresponds to TRBD2 (6 bases). V dropped 0 bases and J dropped 1 base, with 11 bases sitting between them. CDR1 and CDR2 from the germline V gene are SGHNT and YYREEE (reference sequence). CDR3 length: 16 residues. The variable domain in full, with the rest retrieved from reference TRBV5-4 and TRBJ2-1, is ETGVTQSPTHLIKTRGQQVTLRCSSQSGHNTVSWYQQALGQGPQFIFQYYREEENGRGNFPPRFSGLQFPNYSSELNVNALELDDSALYLCASSLARTTSYNEQFFGPGTRLTVL.

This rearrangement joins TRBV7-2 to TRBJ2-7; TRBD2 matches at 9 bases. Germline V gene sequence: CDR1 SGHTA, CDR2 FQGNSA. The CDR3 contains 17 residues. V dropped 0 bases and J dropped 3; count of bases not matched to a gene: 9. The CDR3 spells CASSLAQLAGLNYEQYF. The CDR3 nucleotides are TGTGCCAGCAGCTTAGCTCAGCTAGCGGGACTTAACTACGAGCAGTACTTC.

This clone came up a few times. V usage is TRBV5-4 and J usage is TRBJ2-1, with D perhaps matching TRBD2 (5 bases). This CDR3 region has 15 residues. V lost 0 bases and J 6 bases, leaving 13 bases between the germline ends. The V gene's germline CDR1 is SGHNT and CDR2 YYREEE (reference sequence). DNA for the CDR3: TGTGCCAGCAGCTTGGATGTGGGAGTTGGCAATGAGCAGTTCTTC. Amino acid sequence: CASSLDVGVGNEQFF. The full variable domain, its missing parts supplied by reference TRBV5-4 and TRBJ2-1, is ETGVTQSPTHLIKTRGQQVTLRCSSQSGHNTVSWYQQALGQGPQFIFQYYREEENGRGNFPPRFSGLQFPNYSSELNVNALELDDSALYLCASSLDVGVGNEQFFGPGTRLTVL.

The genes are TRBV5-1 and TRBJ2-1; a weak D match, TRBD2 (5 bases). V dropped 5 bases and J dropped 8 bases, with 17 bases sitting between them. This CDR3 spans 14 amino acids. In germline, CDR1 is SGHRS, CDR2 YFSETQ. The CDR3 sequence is CASSYVDFGDEQFF. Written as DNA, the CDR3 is TGCGCCAGCAGTTACGTGGACTTCGGAGATGAGCAGTTCTTC.

The CDR3 region has the DNA TGTGCCAGCAGCCAAACAGGGGTACGCCATCTCTCCTACAATGAGCAGTTCTTC. Its protein product is CASSQTGVRHLSYNEQFF. The rearrangement uses TRBV14 and TRBJ2-1, with TRBD1 identical over 7 bases. The CDR3 loop spans 18 amino acids. Losses at the gene ends were 2 bases for V and 0 bases for J; bases not matched to a gene: 10. Germline CDR1 and CDR2: SGHDN and FVKESK.

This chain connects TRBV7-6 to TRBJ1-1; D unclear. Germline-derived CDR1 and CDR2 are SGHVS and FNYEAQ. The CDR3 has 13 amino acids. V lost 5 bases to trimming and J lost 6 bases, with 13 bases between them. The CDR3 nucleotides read TGTGCCAGCAGCGCCCTTGAGACTCCTGAAGCTTTCTTT. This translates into CASSALETPEAFF.

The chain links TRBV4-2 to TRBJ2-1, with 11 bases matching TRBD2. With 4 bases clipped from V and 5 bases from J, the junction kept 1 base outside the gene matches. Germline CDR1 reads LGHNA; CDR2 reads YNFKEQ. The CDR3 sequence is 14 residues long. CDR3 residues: CASSLSGGDNEQFF. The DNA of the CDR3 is TGTGCCAGCAGCCTTAGCGGGGGGGACAATGAGCAGTTCTTC.

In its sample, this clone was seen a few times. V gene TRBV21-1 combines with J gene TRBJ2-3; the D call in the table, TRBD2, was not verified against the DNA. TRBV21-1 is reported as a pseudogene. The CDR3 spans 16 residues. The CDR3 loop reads CASSRRRAFCTDTQYF. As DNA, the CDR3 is TGTGCCAGCAGCCGACGGCGGGCCTTCTGCACAGATACGCAGTATTTT.

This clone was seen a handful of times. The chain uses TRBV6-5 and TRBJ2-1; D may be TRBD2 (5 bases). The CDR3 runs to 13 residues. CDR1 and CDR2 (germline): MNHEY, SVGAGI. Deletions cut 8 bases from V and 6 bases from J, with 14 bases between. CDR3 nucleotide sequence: TGTGCCAGCGCGGGTACGTGGGGCAATGAGCAGTTCTTC. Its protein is CASAGTWGNEQFF.